This entry lists 11 T cell receptor beta chains sequenced from one sample in a study of blood T cell repertoires in COVID-19. Here immunoSEQ multiplex PCR was the method, and the copy in TCRdb shows in-frame clones only, minus some. The sample includes tens of thousands of clones, around 83% of them seen just once. Sequenced: peripheral blood. These receptors came from a man in his sixties with acute or convalescent COVID-19.

In regard to this clone: The junction and the germline gene differ at one end; a read error may be behind it. The chain joins TRBV6-5 to TRBJ2-1; a possible D gene is TRBD1 (5 bases). The CDR3 consists of 13 residues. CDR1 is MNHEY and CDR2 is SVGAGI in the germline V gene. The CDR3 coding sequence is TGCACGGTTGGGGCTCCCTCCTACAATGAGCAGTTCTTC. This encodes CTVGAPSYNEQFF.

The V gene is TRBV7-9, the J gene TRBJ1-2; 7 bases are a match to TRBD1. Looked up from germline, CDR1 is SEHNR and CDR2 is FQNEAQ (reference sequence). The V gene end was trimmed by 5 bases and the J gene end by 8 bases; junction bases not matched to a gene: 5. The CDR3 runs to 12 residues. The DNA of the CDR3 is TGTGCCAGCAGCGTGACAGGGAACGGCTACACCTTC. Protein: CASSVTGNGYTF. The whole variable domain, remainder taken from reference TRBV7-9 and TRBJ1-2, is DTGVSQNPRHKITKRGQNVTFRCDPISEHNRLYWYRQTLGQGPEFLTYFQNEAQLEKSRLLSDRFSAERPKGSFSTLEIQRTEQGDSAMYLCASSVTGNGYTFGSGTRLTVV.

The rearrangement links TRBV27 to TRBJ1-1; D possibly corresponds to TRBD1 (6 bases). The CDR3 is 14 amino acids. Germline V gene data show CDR1 as MNHEY and CDR2 as SMNVEV (reference sequence). V shed 2 bases and J shed 4 bases, with 11 bases lying between them. As DNA, the CDR3 is TGTGCCAGCAGTTTAACTCCCAGGGGCACTGAAGCTTTCTTT. Translated: CASSLTPRGTEAFF.

In nucleotides, the CDR3 is TGTGCCTGGAACCGATTAGCGGGATATAGCACCGGGGAGCTGTTTTTT. It encodes CAWNRLAGYSTGELFF. The rearrangement uses TRBV30 and TRBJ2-2, with 8 bases lining up with TRBD2. The CDR3 contains 16 residues. Germline values: CDR1 GTSNPN, CDR2 SVGIG (reference sequence). The V and J ends lost 4 bases and 4 bases, in that order; junction bases with no gene match: 11.

This chain's CDR3 is CAWSAQGVYEQYF. The DNA for the CDR3 is TGTGCCTGGAGTGCACAGGGGGTCTACGAGCAGTACTTC. The rearrangement uses TRBV30 and TRBJ2-7, with TRBD1 identical over 8 bases. The V gene's germline CDR1 is GTSNPN and CDR2 SVGIG (reference sequence). The CDR3 totals 13 residues. V was clipped by 1 base and J by 3 bases; unmatched bases: 2.

V gene TRBV18 combines with J gene TRBJ1-1; 8 bases fit TRBD1. V dropped 2 bases and J dropped 1; count of bases not matched to a gene: 12. Germline V gene data show CDR1 as KGHSH and CDR2 as LQKENI. The CDR3 totals 18 residues. The CDR3 protein is CASSPITGGAHGNTEAFF. The CDR3 nucleotides read TGTGCCAGCTCACCAATAACAGGGGGGGCACATGGGAACACTGAAGCTTTCTTT.

V and J are TRBV11-1 and TRBJ2-2, with D possibly TRBD2 on 5 matching bases. Germline values: CDR1 SGHAT, CDR2 FQDESV (reference sequence). V was shortened by 1 base and J by 6 bases, with 9 bases between the two germline ends. This CDR3 comprises 14 residues. CDR3 in amino acids: CASSLGGSPGELFF. For the CDR3, the DNA is TGTGCCAGCAGCTTAGGCGGGTCTCCCGGGGAGCTGTTTTTT.

This clone was observed once. The rearrangement uses TRBV19 and TRBJ2-2; TRBD2 agrees at 15 bases. The trim removed 3 bases at V and 3 bases at J, leaving 8 bases unmatched. The CDR3 is made up of 19 amino acids. Germline CDR1 LNHDA, CDR2 SQIVND (reference sequence). This CDR3 reads CASSINMGTSGRYTGELFF. As DNA, the CDR3 is TGTGCCAGTAGTATTAATATGGGGACTAGCGGGAGGTACACCGGGGAGCTGTTTTTT.

This clone was seen just once. The rearrangement joins TRBV4-1 to TRBJ2-4; D possibly corresponds to TRBD1 (6 bases). Germline V CDR1 and CDR2: MGHRA, YSYEKL. The V gene lost 0 bases and the J gene lost 0 bases, with 15 bases spanning the gap. The CDR3 covers 18 residues. CDR3 nucleotide sequence: TGCGCCAGCAGCCAAGACGCCAGGACAGTTCTAGCCAAAAACATTCAGTACTTC. Translating gives CASSQDARTVLAKNIQYF.

CDR3 region: CASNTGALSGANVLTF. The CDR3, as DNA: TGTGCCAGTAATACAGGGGCGCTCTCTGGGGCCAACGTCCTGACTTTC. This chain uses TRBV19 with TRBJ2-6; 7 bases match TRBD1. From germline, CDR1 is LNHDA and CDR2 SQIVND (reference sequence). After removal of 7 bases from V and 0 bases from J, the junction contained 6 bases not matched to a gene. The CDR3 is 16 residues long.

The rearrangement uses TRBV10-2 and TRBJ2-7; tentative D call: TRBD1 (5 bases). V lost 7 bases and J 3 bases, leaving 13 bases between the germline ends. The CDR3 loop spans 13 amino acids. The V gene's germline CDR1 is WSHSY and CDR2 SAAADI. The CDR3 bases are TGCGCCAGCAAATTAGGGGCTAACTACGAGCAGTACTTC. Translation gives CASKLGANYEQYF.